What follows is one T cell receptor beta chain and its context. What it binds is unknown. These data come from a study of blood T cells in healthy people across ages. Alongside a J-beta primer mix, a sample-barcoded 5' primer served in a second PCR lasting about 7 to 12 cycles. TCRdb re-called the 5' RACE reads with MiXCR, one entry per CDR3 protein. The table includes more than 1,400,000 distinct CDR3 sequences, approximately 42% detected once. Each donor supplied around 9.9 milliliters of peripheral blood. Study-wide points: Older individuals had lower TCR beta diversity per million T cells (the decline was roughly linear).

The junction had 5 bases not matched to a gene; V was cut back by 5 bases and J by 3 bases. Germline CDR1 and CDR2: SGHVS and FNYEAQ. The CDR3 contains 15 residues. Sequencing was performed on blood. The TCR comes from a woman aged 18-29 years in good health. The rearrangement links TRBV7-6 to TRBJ2-2; 8 nucleotides line up with TRBD2. Written as DNA, the CDR3 is TGTGCCAGCAGCGCTGGACTAGCTTACACCGGGGAGCTGTTTTTT. This gives the protein CASSAGLAYTGELFF.